This passage covers 12 T cell receptor beta chains from one sample sequenced in a study of response to subunit inactivated influenza vaccine. TCRdb reprocessed the RT-PCR reads with MiXCR, giving one entry per CDR3 protein. The table lists almost 250,000 distinct CDR3 sequences, 12% of them singletons. Source: non-naive T cells sorted from PBMCs, taken approximately 15 days before vaccination. The receptors come from a man aged 50-60 years who received an inactivated influenza vaccine.

In this sample, this clonotype turned up many times. The rearrangement uses TRBV3-1 and TRBJ1-1; TRBD1 is a possible D gene (6 bases). V gave up 0 bases and J gave up 4 bases, with 18 bases separating them. Germline loops: CDR1 LGHDT, CDR2 YNNKEL (reference sequence). This CDR3 has 17 amino acids. Written as DNA, the CDR3 is TGTGCCAGCAGCCAAGAAGGGACACCCAAGGGAAGCACTGAAGCTTTCTTT. It yields the protein CASSQEGTPKGSTEAFF. Looking up the rest from reference TRBV3-1 and TRBJ1-1 gives the full variable domain: DTAVSQTPKYLVTQMGNDKSIKCEQNLGHDTMYWYKQDSKKFLKIMFSYNNKELIINETVPNRFSPKSPDKAHLNLHINSLELGDSAVYFCASSQEGTPKGSTEAFFGQGTRLTVV.

Points on this clonotype: This may be a read error: a much more frequent sequence differs by one nucleotide. This chain joins TRBV7-6 and TRBJ1-3; the D is unclear. The CDR3 covers 17 residues. CDR1 is SGHVS, CDR2 FNYEAQ, per germline. CDR3 amino acids: CASSDEKELHSGNTVYF. The CDR3 DNA reads TGTGCCAGCAGCGATGAGAAGGAGCTGCATTCCGGAAACACCGTATATTTT.

This clonotype was picked up a small number of times. This chain links TRBV5-6 with TRBJ2-2, with D tentatively TRBD2 (6 bases). Between the trimmed V and J ends, which lost 4 bases and 6 bases, there was a span of 16 bases. There are 15 residues in the CDR3. Per germline, CDR1 SGHDT and CDR2 YYEEEE. CDR3 amino acids: CASSTGLLSAGELFF. CDR3 coding DNA: TGTGCCAGCAGCACGGGACTGTTGAGTGCCGGGGAGCTGTTTTTT.

This clonotype was detected a few times. The chain combines TRBV5-1 with TRBJ2-5; D could derive from TRBD1 or TRBD2 (5 bases each). V lost 1 base to trimming and J lost 5 bases, with 18 bases between them. Germline V gives CDR1 SGHRS, CDR2 YFSETQ. The CDR3 extends over 16 amino acids. CDR3 in amino acids: CASSLLRGIEAETQYF. CDR3 DNA sequence: TGCGCCAGCAGCTTGTTGAGGGGAATTGAGGCGGAGACCCAGTACTTC. Looking up the rest from reference TRBV5-1 and TRBJ2-5 gives the full variable domain: KAGVTQTPRYLIKTRGQQVTLSCSPISGHRSVSWYQQTPGQGLQFLFEYFSETQRNKGNFPGRFSGRQFSNSRSEMNVSTLELGDSALYLCASSLLRGIEAETQYFGPGTRLLVL.

V and J are TRBV6-5 and TRBJ2-7; D might be TRBD1 (5 bases). V was pared by 2 bases and J by 6 bases, with 17 bases between. This CDR3 region has 15 residues. Germline CDR1 is MNHEY and CDR2 is SVGAGI. In DNA form, the CDR3 reads TGTGCCAGCAGTTACAGGACACCCGACCTTGGCGAGCAGTACTTC. It codes for CASSYRTPDLGEQYF.

This clonotype was seen more than once but under ten times. The rearrangement links TRBV27 to TRBJ2-7, with D possibly matching TRBD2 (5 bases). V lost 7 bases to trimming and J lost 0 bases, with 16 bases between them. This CDR3 has 15 residues. Germline V gives CDR1 MNHEY, CDR2 SMNVEV (reference sequence). In DNA, the CDR3 is TGTGCCAGCATTTCTCTCACGGGAATCTCCTACGAGCAGTACTTC. It is translated as CASISLTGISYEQYF.

This clonotype was seen repeatedly, ten times or more. The chain links TRBV30 to TRBJ1-1; no reliable D call. The germline V and J ends were trimmed by 0 bases and 1 base, with 6 bases remaining between them. CDR1 GTSNPN and CDR2 SVGIG come from the germline V gene (reference sequence). This CDR3 spans 13 amino acids. The CDR3 is CAWSVEENTEAFF. The CDR3 nucleotides read TGTGCCTGGAGTGTAGAGGAGAACACTGAAGCTTTCTTT.

This clonotype has more than one count but fewer than ten. The chain uses TRBV7-2 and TRBJ2-1, with 10 bases matching TRBD1. The germline gives CDR1 SGHTA, CDR2 FQGNSA. Trimming at V came to 5 bases and at J to 9 bases, leaving 10 bases not matched to a gene. The CDR3 extends over 15 amino acids. CDR3 protein: CASSRGGTGVVEQFF. The DNA for the CDR3 is TGTGCCAGCAGCCGTGGCGGGACAGGGGTGGTTGAGCAGTTCTTC.

This chain uses TRBV10-3 with TRBJ2-1; TRBD2 agrees at 11 bases. Germline CDR1 and CDR2: ENHRY and SYGVKD. The CDR3 is made up of 15 amino acids. V gave up 3 bases and J gave up 7 bases; unmatched junction bases: 5. In DNA form, the CDR3 reads TGTGCCATCAGTGAAGGACTAGCGGGCTTAAATGAGCAGTTCTTC. Residues: CAISEGLAGLNEQFF.

This clonotype was found many times. V and J are TRBV28 and TRBJ1-2; D gene ambiguous. Germline CDR1 is MDHEN and CDR2 is SYDVKM. V shed 6 bases and J shed 8 bases, with 25 bases lying between them. The CDR3 runs 16 residues. CDR3 region: CASSPPPRQNPTGYTF. DNA of the CDR3: TGTGCCAGCAGCCCCCCCCCCCGGCAGAACCCAACCGGCTACACCTTC.

The sample holds many counts of this clonotype. CDR3 protein: CASSYSEYAETQYF. The CDR3, as DNA: TGTGCCAGCAGTTACTCCGAGTATGCGGAGACCCAGTACTTC. This chain links TRBV6-5 with TRBJ2-5; no firm D call. The CDR3 sequence is 14 residues long. The germline CDR1 and CDR2 sequences are MNHEY and SVGAGI. Trimming cost V 0 bases and J 5 bases, with 10 bases left between them.

This sequence joins TRBV4-3 and TRBJ1-2; TRBD1 agrees at 7 bases. Germline lookup yields CDR1 LGHNA and CDR2 YSLEER. Losses at the gene ends were 0 bases for V and 4 bases for J; bases not matched to a gene: 8. The CDR3 is 16 residues long. CDR3 sequence: CASSQDPTGDFYGYTF. The CDR3 nucleotides read TGCGCCAGCAGCCAAGATCCCACAGGGGACTTCTATGGCTACACCTTC.